This T cell receptor (beta chain) was identified in a study of human CD4 T cells and Enterobacteriaceae. The study, taken as a whole, reports: Though polyclonal, Enterobacteriaceae-reactive repertoires held fewer clonotypes than S. aureus- or M. tuberculosis-reactive repertoires.

Method: immunoSEQ multiplex PCR; TCRdb's copy keeps in-frame clones and lacks some. The sample records under 800 clones, just under 40% being singletons. Germline V gives CDR1 MDHEN, CDR2 SYDVKM. The J segment lost 1 base and the V segment lost 6 bases, leaving 5 bases of the junction unmatched. The CDR3 runs to 16 residues. Proliferating activated T cells were sorted by FACS as CFSE-low CD25+ ICOS+ after roughly 6-7 days. Memory CD4+ T cells were CFSE-labeled and cultured 2:1 with antigen-pulsed autologous monocytes. Sorting took every CD4+ cell except CD45RA+CCR7+CD95- naive cells, reaching over 98% purity. Total CD4+ T cells and monocytes came from CD4/CD14 microbead positive selection. This clone was picked up a small number of times.

The sample taken for sequencing was bacteria-reactive CD4+ T cells grown in culture. Subset denoted: CFSE-low proliferating memory CD4 T cells sorted after in vitro stimulation with a heat-inactivated bacterium or M. tuberculosis lysate. V gene TRBV28 combines with J gene TRBJ2-6, with TRBD1 matching 8 bases. This TCR was sampled from a human donor in good health. The CDR3 nucleotides read TGTGCCAGCAGCGGACGGACAGGGTCTGGGGCCAACGTCCTGACTTTC. It codes for CASSGRTGSGANVLTF.